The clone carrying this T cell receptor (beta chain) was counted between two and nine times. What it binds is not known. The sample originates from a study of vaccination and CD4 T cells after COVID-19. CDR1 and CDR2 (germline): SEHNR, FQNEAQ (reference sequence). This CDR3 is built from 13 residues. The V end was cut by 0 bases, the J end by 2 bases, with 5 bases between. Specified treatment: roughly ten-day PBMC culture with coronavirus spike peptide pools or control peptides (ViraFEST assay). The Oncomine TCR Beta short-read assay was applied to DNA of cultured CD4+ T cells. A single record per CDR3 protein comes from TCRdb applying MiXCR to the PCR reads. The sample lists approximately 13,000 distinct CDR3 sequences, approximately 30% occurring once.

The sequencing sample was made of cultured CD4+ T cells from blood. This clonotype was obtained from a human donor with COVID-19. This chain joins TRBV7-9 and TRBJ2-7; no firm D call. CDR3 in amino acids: CASSLASAYEQYF. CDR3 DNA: TGTGCCAGCAGCTTAGCGTCCGCCTACGAGCAGTACTTC.